The clone carrying this TCR beta chain was seen a few times. The antigen is undetermined. This entry is derived from a study of identical twins. Overall study findings and caveats: Zero-insertion findings could be partly confounded by invariant cells (MAIT and iNKT cells). Within cord blood, abundant beta clonotypes carried fewer insertions, but memory repertoires showed no such trend.

Each cDNA held unique molecular identifiers, and template switching gave it a universal primer site. TCRdb redid the calling of the 5' RACE reads with MiXCR, one entry per CDR3 protein. The table has 500,000 or so distinct CDR3 sequences, approximately 15% seen once; the top ten hold about 0.97%. This sample also belongs to another study, concerning yellow fever vaccine responses in identical twins. As that study records: Twins' vaccine T cell responses were reported to seem partly convergent and partly personalized.

The sequence was collected from a woman between 18 and 30 years old in good health. The sample was CD4+ T cells sorted from blood.

CDR3 residues: CASSFSETPWKLFF. The CDR3 DNA reads TGTGCCAGCAGTTTTTCGGAAACCCCTTGGAAACTGTTTTTT. This chain uses TRBV12-3 or TRBV12-4 with TRBJ1-4; D ambiguous. The CDR3 has 14 amino acids. Trimming left V 3 bases short and J 11 bases short, with 16 bases between.